The 21 T cell receptor beta chains below all came from one sample that was sequenced in a study of post-analysis software for immune sequencing data. Antigens for these TCRs are unknown. Tagging with unique molecular identifiers was a feature of the TCR beta cDNA libraries. TCRdb fed the PCR reads into MiXCR, producing one record per CDR3 protein. Seen here are around 440,000 distinct CDR3 sequences, approximately 45% observed once, and the top ten hold roughly 12%. Study conclusions and caveats: Roughly 5 TRBV segments occurring more often in patients than controls included TRBV5-6, TRBV5-1 and TRBV20-1.

The material sequenced was blood. Receptor source: a girl aged 5 to 17 with multiple sclerosis.

The gene calls are TRBV12-3 or TRBV12-4 and TRBJ1-1; a weak D match, TRBD1 (5 bases). The CDR3 totals 11 residues. V dropped 4 bases and J dropped 9 bases, with 9 bases sitting between them. CDR3 DNA sequence: TGTGCCAGCAGTTGGGGACCCCAAGCTTTCTTT. It yields the protein CASSWGPQAFF.

This chain uses TRBV5-1 with TRBJ2-5; D is uncertain. The CDR3 spans 15 residues. The germline V gene has CDR1 SGHRS and CDR2 YFSETQ. V was pared by 4 bases and J by 0 bases, with 13 bases between. CDR3 coding DNA: TGCGCCAGCAGCCTAATGGTAGGCTACCAAGAGACCCAGTACTTC. Amino acid sequence: CASSLMVGYQETQYF.

Of note for this clonotype: Germline is not matched at one junction end, which may reflect a read error. The rearrangement uses TRBV12-3 or TRBV12-4 and TRBJ2-7; TRBD2 agrees at 7 bases. The CDR3 is made up of 13 amino acids. CDR3 nucleotide sequence: TGTGCCAGCCAGCGGGATGGCTCCTACGAGCGGTACTTC. Amino acids: CASQRDGSYERYF.

The CDR3, as DNA: TGTGCCAGCACGGCTAGCGGGACCGGTGAGCAGTTCTTC. Its protein is CASTASGTGEQFF. The rearrangement uses TRBV6-2 or TRBV6-3 and TRBJ2-1; 9 bases agree with TRBD2. The CDR3 spans 13 residues. From germline, CDR1 is MNHEY and CDR2 SVGEGT. J lost 9 bases, V lost 7 bases, and 7 bases had no gene match.

V usage is TRBV20-1 and J usage is TRBJ2-7; D is perhaps TRBD1 (6 bases). The V end was cut by 6 bases, the J end by 0 bases, with 12 bases between. The CDR3 is 13 residues long. Germline V gene data show CDR1 as DFQATT and CDR2 as SNEGSKA (reference sequence). The CDR3 nucleotides read TGCAGTGCCCGCAAAGGGGGCTCCTACGAGCAGTACTTC. Its protein is CSARKGGSYEQYF.

The chain is built from TRBV29-1 and TRBJ2-1; 9 bases agree with TRBD1. Germline assignment: CDR1 SQVTM and CDR2 ANQGSEA. The CDR3 sequence is 14 residues long. With V trimmed by 8 bases and J by 6 bases, 11 bases remained unmatched. CDR3 bases: TGCAGCCTAGCCCAACAGGGGGCGATCAATGAGCAGTTCTTC. Translating it yields CSLAQQGAINEQFF.

The gene calls are TRBV7-2 and TRBJ2-2; D unclear. Trimming removed 3 bases at V and 4 bases at J, with 15 bases between. The CDR3 is 16 residues long. Germline assignment: CDR1 SGHTA and CDR2 FQGNSA. CDR3 nucleotide sequence: TGTGCCAGCAGCTTGTTGTTGCGTGGTGGCACCGGGGAGCTGTTTTTT. It specifies CASSLLLRGGTGELFF.

This chain links TRBV27 with TRBJ2-1; 13 nucleotides line up with TRBD2. With V trimmed by 8 bases and J by 4 bases, 20 bases remained unmatched. The germline V gene has CDR1 MNHEY and CDR2 SMNVEV (reference sequence). The CDR3 covers 20 residues. The chain's CDR3 is CASGYNGGLAGTRLYNEQFF. As DNA, the CDR3 is TGTGCCAGCGGGTACAACGGGGGACTAGCGGGAACCCGATTATACAATGAGCAGTTCTTC.

The chain has TRBV27 and TRBJ2-5; D is unresolved. TRBJ2-7 matches the DNA end more closely, so the J call is doubtful. The CDR3 length is 15 residues. CDR1 is MNHEY and CDR2 is SMNVEV in the germline V gene (reference sequence). CDR3 coding DNA: TGTGCCAGCAGTTTGAAAGTAGCTCAAACGTACGAGCAGTACTTC. Its protein is CASSLKVAQTYEQYF.

The table lists this clonotype with a few counts. The chain combines TRBV12-3 or TRBV12-4 with TRBJ2-1; 16 positions agree with TRBD2. The CDR3 sequence is 19 residues long. Trimming took 9 bases from V and 8 from J; bases not matched to a gene: 19. In nucleotides, the CDR3 is TGTGCCAGTAGCTGGGAAGGGACTAGCGGGAGGGTTGGGTCATATGAGCAGTTCTTC. Translated: CASSWEGTSGRVGSYEQFF.

The CDR3 DNA is TGTGCCAGCAGTGAAATAGCCTCTGGGGCCAACGTCCTGACTTTC. Protein sequence: CASSEIASGANVLTF. The chain links TRBV6-1 to TRBJ2-6; the D is unclear. The CDR3 extends over 15 amino acids. CDR1 and CDR2 from the germline V gene are MNHNS and SASEGT. Trimming stripped 2 bases from V and 0 bases from J, with 5 bases between.

This chain joins TRBV5-1 and TRBJ2-1; TRBD1 aligns across 9 bases. CDR1 and CDR2 (germline): SGHRS, YFSETQ. The V segment lost 0 bases and the J segment 6 bases; nucleotides outside the gene matches: 7. This CDR3 is 16 amino acids long. CDR3 nucleotide sequence: TGCGCCAGCAGCTTGGGCCCGGGACAGGGAGGCAATGAGCAGTTCTTC. This translates into CASSLGPGQGGNEQFF.

There are a few counts of this clonotype. The rearrangement links TRBV5-6 to TRBJ2-7; 10 positions agree with TRBD2. CDR3 length: 16 amino acids. Trimming took 2 bases from V and 5 from J; bases not matched to a gene: 10. Per the germline V gene, CDR1 is SGHDT and CDR2 is YYEEEE. DNA of the CDR3: TGTGCCAGCAGCTTATCTCCTAGCGGGAGCATTCACGAGCAGTACTTC. Its protein is CASSLSPSGSIHEQYF.

CDR3 residues: CASSSGSTNEQFF. The CDR3 bases are TGTGCCAGCAGTAGCGGGTCCACCAATGAGCAGTTCTTC. This sequence joins TRBV9 and TRBJ2-1, with TRBD2 identical over 7 bases. CDR3 length: 13 amino acids. CDR1 SGDLS and CDR2 YYNGEE come from the germline V gene. The V segment lost 5 bases and the J segment 6 bases; nucleotides outside the gene matches: 5. The whole variable domain, filled in from reference TRBV9 and TRBJ2-1, reads DSGVTQTPKHLITATGQRVTLRCSPRSGDLSVYWYQQSLDQGLQFLIQYYNGEERAKGNILERFSAQQFPDLHSELNLSSLELGDSALYFCASSSGSTNEQFFGPGTRLTVL.

This clonotype was counted at least ten times. The V call is TRBV5-5, the J call TRBJ2-7; 7 bases are shared with TRBD1. Germline-derived CDR1 and CDR2 are SGHKS and YYEKEE (reference sequence). This CDR3 region has 14 residues. The V segment lost 2 bases and the J segment 5 bases; nucleotides outside the gene matches: 7. For the CDR3, the DNA is TGTGCCAGCAGCTTCAGAGGGACAGTCGACGAGCAGTACTTC. Protein product: CASSFRGTVDEQYF.

The rearrangement uses TRBV12-3 or TRBV12-4 and TRBJ2-7, with 12 nucleotides matching TRBD2. The CDR3 contains 14 residues. V lost 6 bases, J lost 6 bases, and 6 bases stayed unmatched. In DNA form, the CDR3 reads TGTGCCAGCAGCTTTGGACTAGCGGGACCCGAGCAGTACTTC. Its protein is CASSFGLAGPEQYF.

The chain carries TRBV3-1 and TRBJ2-1; 9 bases are shared with TRBD1. V trimming: 3 bases; J trimming: 8 bases; junction bases outside the gene matches: 8. CDR1 and CDR2 from the germline V gene are LGHDT and YNNKEL (reference sequence). The CDR3 loop spans 15 amino acids. In DNA, the CDR3 is TGTGCCAGCAGCCATCCCGGGACAGGGAACCATGAGCAGTTCTTC. Protein: CASSHPGTGNHEQFF.

The rearrangement uses TRBV7-2 and TRBJ2-1; D is perhaps TRBD2 (6 bases). Germline V gene sequence: CDR1 SGHTA, CDR2 FQGNSA. The CDR3 extends over 15 amino acids. V lost 2 bases, J lost 3 bases, and 11 bases lay in between. The CDR3 nucleotides are TGTGCCAGCAGCTTAAATCCGGAGGGCTACAATGAGCAGTTCTTC. Protein: CASSLNPEGYNEQFF.

This clonotype turned up a few times. V is TRBV29-1 and J is TRBJ2-3; weak D call: TRBD2 (5 bases). CDR3 length equals 13 residues. The germline V gene encodes CDR1 SQVTM and CDR2 ANQGSEA. Trimming shortened V by 3 bases and J by 4 bases, and 11 bases separated the two germline ends. As DNA, the CDR3 is TGCAGCGTTGAGGTCGGGGTGGCAGATACGCAGTATTTT. It specifies CSVEVGVADTQYF.

The chain recombines TRBV20-1 with TRBJ1-2; D not certain. V lost 2 bases and J 3 bases, leaving 4 bases between the germline ends. CDR3 length: 11 amino acids. CDR1 and CDR2 (germline): DFQATT, SNEGSKA (reference sequence). This CDR3 is CSARRDYGYTF. The CDR3 DNA is TGCAGTGCTAGACGAGACTATGGCTACACCTTC.

This chain joins TRBV18 and TRBJ2-1; D may be TRBD2 (6 bases). The V gene lost 2 bases and the J gene lost 6 bases, with 11 bases spanning the gap. The CDR3 extends over 14 amino acids. From germline, CDR1 is KGHSH and CDR2 LQKENI. In DNA form, the CDR3 reads TGTGCCAGCTCACCAACAGCGGGTAGCAATGAGCAGTTCTTC. Protein: CASSPTAGSNEQFF. Full variable domain (missing parts from reference TRBV18 and TRBJ2-1): NAGVMQNPRHLVRRRGQEARLRCSPMKGHSHVYWYRQLPEEGLKFMVYLQKENIIDESGMPKERFSAEFPKEGPSILRIQQVVRGDSAAYFCASSPTAGSNEQFFGPGTRLTVL.